This passage covers 30 T cell receptor beta chains from one sample sequenced in a study of blood T cell repertoires in COVID-19. The method was immunoSEQ multiplex PCR; TCRdb's version includes in-frame clones alone and lacks a portion of them. The sample shows over 120,000 clones, 86% of them seen only once. The sequencing input was PBMCs or T cells enriched from blood (not recorded which). The receptors come from a man over 45 who had recovered from COVID-19.

The V and J genes are TRBV29-1 and TRBJ1-2; D uncertain. Germline V gene lookup returns CDR1 SQVTM and CDR2 ANQGSEA. The CDR3 covers 9 residues. The CDR3 nucleotides read TGCAGTTCACGAGTGGGCTACACCTTC. Protein: CSSRVGYTF.

The chain carries TRBV19 and TRBJ1-4; 8 positions agree with TRBD1. The V gene's germline CDR1 is LNHDA and CDR2 SQIVND (reference sequence). CDR3 length equals 13 residues. The junction had 5 bases not matched to a gene; V was cut back by 7 bases and J by 7 bases. CDR3 region: CASIGQGGEKLFF. Here the CDR3 DNA reads TGTGCCAGTATCGGACAGGGAGGTGAAAAACTGTTTTTT.

This CDR3 reads CASSGRGQANTEAFF. As DNA, the CDR3 is TGTGCCAGCAGTGGAAGAGGACAGGCGAACACTGAAGCTTTCTTT. V is TRBV2 and J is TRBJ1-1; the match to TRBD1 covers 7 bases. The CDR3 length is 15 residues. V shed 4 bases, J shed 1 base, and the junction held 6 bases outside the gene matches. Germline V gene data show CDR1 as SNHLY and CDR2 as FYNNEI.

The chain has TRBV7-4 and TRBJ1-5; TRBD1 aligns across 7 bases. The ends lost 6 bases at V and 3 bases at J; junction bases unmatched: 14. Germline V gene data show CDR1 as SGHVT and CDR2 as SQSDAQ. The CDR3 covers 17 residues. The CDR3 loop is CASRTPRQGIPNQPQHF. The DNA of the CDR3 is TGTGCCAGCAGAACGCCCCGACAGGGAATACCCAATCAGCCCCAGCATTTT.

This chain connects TRBV7-3 to TRBJ2-5; no clear D. CDR3 length equals 15 residues. Deletions cut 4 bases from V and 4 bases from J, with 16 bases between. Germline V CDR1 and CDR2: SGHTA, FQGTGA. CDR3 nucleotide sequence: TGTGCCAGCAGCTCGACCGCAGGTTTGGGAGAGACCCAGTACTTC. This gives the protein CASSSTAGLGETQYF.

The gene calls are TRBV6-2 or TRBV6-3 and TRBJ2-1, with no clear D. Trimming took off 5 bases at V and 5 bases at J, with 7 bases between the two ends. CDR1 and CDR2 from the germline V gene are MNHEY and SVGEGT. This CDR3 spans 12 amino acids. CDR3 residues: CASSLLNNEQFF. The CDR3, as DNA: TGTGCCAGCAGTCTCCTAAACAATGAGCAGTTCTTC.

CDR3: CASSYLTSGGAQFF. The CDR3, as DNA: TGTGCCAGCAGTTACTTGACTAGCGGGGGGGCTCAGTTCTTC. This chain links TRBV6-2 or TRBV6-3 with TRBJ2-1; TRBD2 aligns across 14 bases. The CDR3 loop spans 14 amino acids. Unmatched junction bases numbered 3, after V lost 1 base and J lost 13 bases. Germline assignment: CDR1 MNHEY and CDR2 SVGEGT.

The chain has TRBV28 and TRBJ1-5, with D perhaps TRBD1 (5 bases). V was clipped by 11 bases and J by 3 bases, with 17 bases between them. CDR3 length: 14 residues. Germline V gene lookup returns CDR1 MDHEN and CDR2 SYDVKM. The CDR3 sequence: CASNGQGINQPQHF. CDR3 sequence (DNA): TGTGCCTCCAATGGGCAGGGAATCAATCAGCCCCAGCATTTT.

This chain connects TRBV15 to TRBJ2-5, with 7 nucleotides matching TRBD1. With 5 bases clipped from V and 1 base from J, the junction kept 4 bases outside the gene matches. The CDR3 totals 14 residues. Germline assignment: CDR1 LNHNV and CDR2 YYDKDF (reference sequence). The CDR3 sequence: CATSYRGFQETQYF. As DNA, the CDR3 is TGTGCCACCAGCTACAGGGGATTCCAAGAGACCCAGTACTTC.

This clone has only a few counts. The J gene is TRBJ1-5, the V gene TRBV12-3 or TRBV12-4; no reliable D call. V was trimmed by 3 bases and J by 11 bases, leaving 14 bases between them. The CDR3 has 13 amino acids. The CDR3, as DNA: TGTGCCAGCAGTTTTGGAGACCGGACTTCCCAGCATTTT. Its translation: CASSFGDRTSQHF.

Only one count was recorded for this clone. The chain links TRBV11-2 to TRBJ2-3; TRBD2 aligns across 10 bases. The CDR3 loop spans 14 amino acids. V shed 5 bases and J 8 bases; nucleotides not matched to a gene: 7. Looked up from germline, CDR1 is SGHAT and CDR2 is FQNNGV. CDR3 in DNA: TGTGCCAGCAGCCAAGGGACTAGCGTCGGTACGCAGTATTTT. Its translation is CASSQGTSVGTQYF. The full variable domain, in which reference TRBV11-2 and TRBJ2-3 provide the parts outside the CDR3, is EAGVAQSPRYKIIEKRQSVAFWCNPISGHATLYWYQQILGQGPKLLIQFQNNGVVDDSQLPKDRFSAERLKGVDSTLKIQPAKLEDSAVYLCASSQGTSVGTQYFGPGTRLTVL.

This chain joins TRBV7-6 and TRBJ1-2; 9 bases are shared with TRBD1. CDR3 size: 16 residues. The germline gives CDR1 SGHVS, CDR2 FNYEAQ. V lost 0 bases and J lost 7; bases outside the gene matches: 9. The CDR3 DNA sequence: TGTGCCAGCAGCTTAGCGGGGGCGGGACAGGGAGGTGGCTACACCTTC. It translates to CASSLAGAGQGGGYTF. Full variable domain (rest looked up from reference TRBV7-6 and TRBJ1-2): GAGVSQSPRYKVTKRGQDVALRCDPISGHVSLYWYRQALGQGPEFLTYFNYEAQQDKSGLPNDRFSAERPEGSISTLTIQRTEQRDSAMYRCASSLAGAGQGGGYTFGSGTRLTVV.

This clone was detected once. The chain combines TRBV3-1 (or the pseudogene TRBV3-2) with TRBJ1-3; no clear D gene. There are 14 residues in the CDR3. V was shortened by 6 bases and J by 8 bases, with 17 bases between the two germline ends. Germline loops: CDR1 LGHDT, CDR2 YNNKEL (reference sequence). Here the CDR3 DNA reads TGTGCCAGCAGTCGCAATTGGAGGGAAGACACCATATATTTT. Translation: CASSRNWREDTIYF.

This chain uses TRBV27 with TRBJ2-1, with 13 bases fitting TRBD2. Trimming at V came to 3 bases and at J to 12 bases, leaving 8 bases not matched to a gene. Germline CDR1 reads MNHEY; CDR2 reads SMNVEV (reference sequence). The CDR3 sequence is 15 residues long. Written as DNA, the CDR3 is TGTGCCAGCAGTTTGTACGGACTAGCGGGAGTAGTGCAGTTCTTC. It codes for CASSLYGLAGVVQFF.

The chain couples TRBV4-2 to TRBJ2-4; 9 bases match TRBD2. V was pared by 2 bases and J by 2 bases, with 28 bases of the junction left unmatched. In germline, CDR1 is LGHNA, CDR2 YNFKEQ. This CDR3 spans 24 amino acids. The CDR3 DNA reads TGTGCCAGCAGCCAAAGGCCCCCTCACGGCGGGGGGGTTCTGCAGAGTCCGACCAAAAACATTCAGTACTTC. The encoded protein is CASSQRPPHGGGVLQSPTKNIQYF.

The chain joins TRBV9 to TRBJ2-1; tentative D call: TRBD2 (6 bases). The CDR3 is 15 residues long. V shed 4 bases and J shed 3 bases, with 14 bases lying between them. Germline V gene data show CDR1 as SGDLS and CDR2 as YYNGEE. CDR3 residues: CASSPTVGGYNEQFF. CDR3 DNA sequence: TGTGCCAGCAGCCCTACTGTGGGGGGCTACAATGAGCAGTTCTTC.

J is TRBJ2-4 and V is TRBV7-9, with a weak D call TRBD2 (5 bases). The length of the CDR3 is 16 residues. Germline V gene lookup returns CDR1 SEHNR and CDR2 FQNEAQ (reference sequence). The V end was cut by 1 base, the J end by 0 bases, with 10 bases between. The CDR3 here is CASSLDSGLAKNIQYF. CDR3 bases: TGTGCCAGCAGCTTAGATTCCGGACTAGCCAAAAACATTCAGTACTTC.

The chain joins TRBV27 to TRBJ1-6; TRBD1 matches 8 bases. The CDR3 has 14 residues. CDR1 MNHEY and CDR2 SMNVEV come from the germline V gene (reference sequence). Trimming cost V 3 bases and J 9 bases; bases outside gene matches: 4. This CDR3 is CASSFRGPISPLHF. The CDR3 DNA is TGTGCCAGCAGTTTCAGGGGGCCTATTTCACCCCTCCACTTT.

In its sample, this clone was seen many times. The chain couples TRBV7-2 to TRBJ1-2, with a tentative D call TRBD1 (5 bases). This CDR3 spans 14 amino acids. Germline V gives CDR1 SGHTA, CDR2 FQGNSA. The V and J ends lost 2 bases and 5 bases respectively, with 12 bases between them. CDR3 sequence: CASSLLGLPYGYTF. DNA of the CDR3: TGTGCCAGCAGCTTACTGGGACTTCCGTATGGCTACACCTTC. Using reference TRBV7-2 and TRBJ1-2 for the parts outside the CDR3, the full variable domain is GAGVSQSPSNKVTEKGKDVELRCDPISGHTALYWYRQSLGQGLEFLIYFQGNSAPDKSGLPSDRFSAERTGGSVSTLTIQRTQQEDSAVYLCASSLLGLPYGYTFGSGTRLTVV.

The rearrangement joins TRBV7-6 to TRBJ1-1; unclear D gene. The CDR3 sequence is 13 residues long. V lost 5 bases and J lost 0, with 7 bases in between. Germline V gene sequence: CDR1 SGHVS, CDR2 FNYEAQ. This CDR3 reads CASSPQLNTEAFF. DNA of the CDR3: TGTGCCAGCAGCCCACAGCTGAACACTGAAGCTTTCTTT.

The chain has TRBV5-1 and TRBJ1-1; D not resolved. The CDR3 covers 15 residues. The V gene's germline CDR1 is SGHRS and CDR2 YFSETQ. V was clipped by 3 bases and J by 0 bases, with 12 bases between them. CDR3 protein: CASSSLTALNTEAFF. The CDR3 DNA sequence: TGCGCCAGCAGCTCCCTCACAGCCTTGAACACTGAAGCTTTCTTT.

The J gene is TRBJ2-1, the V gene TRBV4-2; no clear D gene. CDR1 is LGHNA and CDR2 is YNFKEQ in the germline V gene. V was clipped by 1 base and J by 0 bases, with 10 bases between them. This CDR3 region has 16 residues. The CDR3 nucleotides read TGTGCCAGCAGCCAAGGCACACAGAGCTCCTACAATGAGCAGTTCTTC. Protein sequence: CASSQGTQSSYNEQFF.

The V call is TRBV28, the J call TRBJ2-6, with a tentative D call TRBD1 (6 bases). The CDR3 spans 17 residues. Trimming removed 2 bases from V and 1 base from J, with 12 bases in between. Looked up from germline, CDR1 is MDHEN and CDR2 is SYDVKM. The CDR3 reads CASSLHRTVSGANVLTF. DNA of the CDR3: TGTGCCAGCAGTTTACACCGGACAGTTTCTGGGGCCAACGTCCTGACTTTC. The whole variable domain, remainder taken from reference TRBV28 and TRBJ2-6, is DVKVTQSSRYLVKRTGEKVFLECVQDMDHENMFWYRQDPGLGLRLIYFSYDVKMKEKGDIPEGYSVSREKKERFSLILESASTNQTSMYLCASSLHRTVSGANVLTFGAGSRLTVL.

This sequence joins TRBV9 and TRBJ1-2; the match to TRBD1 covers 7 bases. CDR3 length equals 14 residues. Germline loops: CDR1 SGDLS, CDR2 YYNGEE. The V gene end was trimmed by 9 bases and the J gene end by 3 bases; junction bases not matched to a gene: 11. CDR3 amino acids: CATSRGATDYGYTF. Written as DNA, the CDR3 is TGTGCCACCTCCAGGGGGGCGACAGACTATGGCTACACCTTC. Drawing the rest from reference TRBV9 and TRBJ1-2, the complete variable domain is DSGVTQTPKHLITATGQRVTLRCSPRSGDLSVYWYQQSLDQGLQFLIQYYNGEERAKGNILERFSAQQFPDLHSELNLSSLELGDSALYFCATSRGATDYGYTFGSGTRLTVV.

The V and J genes are TRBV24-1 and TRBJ2-1; possible D gene TRBD1, 6 bases. Germline CDR1 KGHDR, CDR2 SFDVKD. The CDR3 runs to 15 residues. Trimming took off 4 bases at V and 2 bases at J, with 11 bases between the two ends. The CDR3 reads CATSDPQGPYNEQFF. CDR3 nucleotide sequence: TGTGCCACCAGTGACCCACAGGGCCCCTACAATGAGCAGTTCTTC.

The rearrangement uses TRBV28 and TRBJ1-1, with 7 bases matching TRBD1. With V trimmed by 6 bases and J by 1 base, 8 bases remained unmatched. Germline loops: CDR1 MDHEN, CDR2 SYDVKM. The CDR3 is made up of 15 amino acids. CDR3 nucleotide sequence: TGTGCCAGCAGCTTGACAGGGTCTAGGAACACTGAAGCTTTCTTT. It translates to CASSLTGSRNTEAFF. Drawing the rest from reference TRBV28 and TRBJ1-1, the complete variable domain is DVKVTQSSRYLVKRTGEKVFLECVQDMDHENMFWYRQDPGLGLRLIYFSYDVKMKEKGDIPEGYSVSREKKERFSLILESASTNQTSMYLCASSLTGSRNTEAFFGQGTRLTVV.

CDR3 sequence (DNA): TGTGCCAGCAGTTCATTCCGGGAAGCCTACGAGCAGTACTTC. This sequence encodes CASSSFREAYEQYF. The chain links TRBV6-5 to TRBJ2-7; possible D gene TRBD2, 5 bases. This CDR3 contains 14 residues. V lost 4 bases and J 2 bases, leaving 12 bases between the germline ends. Germline lookup yields CDR1 MNHEY and CDR2 SVGAGI.

This rearrangement joins TRBV19 to TRBJ1-4; D is possibly TRBD1 (5 bases). Germline V gene lookup returns CDR1 LNHDA and CDR2 SQIVND (reference sequence). This CDR3 has 15 amino acids. Trimming stripped 3 bases from V and 6 bases from J, with 14 bases between. For the CDR3, the DNA is TGTGCCAGTAGTATCGGGGGAATAGAGGATGAAAAACTGTTTTTT. It translates to CASSIGGIEDEKLFF.

The V and J genes are TRBV4-3 and TRBJ1-2; TRBD1 agrees at 9 bases. The CDR3 is made up of 15 amino acids. With 5 bases clipped from V and 6 bases from J, the junction kept 10 bases outside the gene matches. Germline V gene data show CDR1 as LGHNA and CDR2 as YSLEER. In nucleotides, the CDR3 is TGCGCCAGCAGCACGCGACAGGGGGGATCGCATGGCTACACCTTC. This sequence encodes CASSTRQGGSHGYTF.

The genes are TRBV7-2 and TRBJ1-5; no clear D. V lost 2 bases, J lost 1 base, and 6 bases lay in between. CDR3 length equals 14 residues. CDR1 and CDR2 from the germline V gene are SGHTA and FQGNSA. The CDR3 DNA reads as TGTGCCAGCAGCTTATACCAGAGCAATCAGCCCCAGCATTTT. Its protein product is CASSLYQSNQPQHF.